This TCR beta chain was documented in a study of vaccination effects on CD4 cells after COVID-19. About the research overall: Two convalescent pre-vaccine samples were taken 142 and 148 days post-diagnosis.

This clone was seen more than once but under ten times. Its antigen is undetermined. The data were produced by immunoSEQ multiplex PCR, yet TCRdb's version contains in-frame clones alone and is incomplete. The repertoire holds roughly 30,000 clones, under 80% seen once, with 25% to 30% in the top ten. Sequencing in the ViraFEST assay came after antigen-specific CD4+ T cells had been expanded with viral peptide pools, which were used to stimulate PBMC. The culture ran for 10 days before CD4+ T cells were isolated. A positive SARS-CoV-2 PCR test fell between March and December 2020. The germline V gene encodes CDR1 LNHDA and CDR2 SQIVND (reference sequence). Germline trimming cut 3 bases from V and 1 base from J; bases unmatched to any gene: 6. The CDR3 loop spans 16 amino acids.

The gene calls are TRBV19 and TRBJ2-5, with 9 bases fitting TRBD1. The source material was CD4+ T cells from PBMCs cultured with a peptide pool, sampled before COVID-19 vaccination. This sequence originates from a human donor who had a prior SARS-CoV-2 infection. The CDR3 bases are TGTGCCAGTAGTATCGGGTACAGGGGGCGCCAAGAGACCCAGTACTTC. It specifies CASSIGYRGRQETQYF.